This TCR beta chain derives from a study of tumor-infiltrating lymphocytes in primary liver carcinoma. The tissue used was unsorted bulk material of 20-30 mg. RNA and DNA were co-extracted from it with the AllPrep DNA/RNA mini kit. In every tumor sample, viable tumor cells made up over 80%. Trimming removed 3 bases at V and 3 bases at J, with 9 bases between. Germline lookup yields CDR1 SGHVS and CDR2 FQNEAQ. CDR3 length equals 14 residues. The input was approximately 0.45 ug total RNA; TCR beta cDNA was made from it with a constant-region primer. Each TCR beta library was derived from three nested multiplex PCR rounds that employed slightly modified ARM-PCR. In the first two PCR rounds, TRBV1-TRBV30 forward primers were paired with a C-beta reverse primer, and each round lasted about 10 cycles. TCRdb processed the multiplex PCR reads anew with MiXCR; each CDR3 protein has one entry. The profile shows approximately 73,000 distinct CDR3 sequences, 71% of them singletons.

This clonotype was seen ten or more times. Sequenced: liver tumor tissue from sampling region 4. The sample's subset: tumor region T4, right-lateral pole. This TCR came from a woman between 55 and 75 years old with primary liver carcinoma and hepatitis B virus infection. V and J are TRBV7-8 and TRBJ1-3; unclear D gene. This CDR3 reads CASSLIEVGNTIYF. DNA for the CDR3: TGTGCCAGCAGCTTGATCGAGGTTGGAAACACCATATATTTT. The full variable domain, its missing parts supplied by reference TRBV7-8 and TRBJ1-3, is GAGVSQSPRYKVAKRGQDVALRCDPISGHVSLFWYQQALGQGPEFLTYFQNEAQLDKSGLPSDRFFAERPEGSVSTLKIQRTQQEDSAVYLCASSLIEVGNTIYFGEGSWLTVV.